Presented here are 20 T cell receptor beta chains from one specimen sequenced in a study of CD8+ T cells in alopecia areata. Treatment specified: oral pan-JAK inhibitor, 5-10 mg twice daily. TCR sequencing used cDNA made by reverse transcription of extracted RNA. Assay used: immunoSEQ multiplex PCR; TCRdb lists only in-frame clones, some missing. The sample lists 270,000 or so clones; roughly 60% were seen once. Specimen: CD4+ T cells sorted from blood, collected at week 24, from a patient treated with tofacitinib. These receptors all stem from a human donor with alopecia areata.

The chain is built from TRBV29-1 and TRBJ1-5; TRBD1 might be the D (5 bases). Trimming cost V 4 bases and J 9 bases, with 10 bases left between them. This CDR3 is built from 11 residues. From germline, CDR1 is SQVTM and CDR2 ANQGSEA. CDR3 sequence (DNA): TGCAGCGTTGGGGATGGGACGCCCCAGCATTTT. It encodes CSVGDGTPQHF.

This clone was found a few times. The chain links TRBV30 to TRBJ1-5; D is unclear. Trimming removed 4 bases from V and 5 bases from J, with 12 bases in between. Germline assignment: CDR1 GTSNPN and CDR2 SVGIG (reference sequence). The CDR3 totals 13 residues. The CDR3, as DNA: TGTGCCTGGACAAAAGGTCCTTATCAGCCCCAGCATTTT. It translates to CAWTKGPYQPQHF.

The rearrangement links TRBV6-6 to TRBJ1-1, with D possibly being TRBD1 (5 bases). Germline CDR1 and CDR2: MNHNY and SVGAGI (reference sequence). Trimming shortened V by 2 bases and J by 1 base, and 11 bases separated the two germline ends. CDR3 length equals 15 residues. The CDR3 spells CASSYPQVGNTEAFF. CDR3 coding DNA: TGTGCCAGCAGTTACCCACAGGTGGGGAACACTGAAGCTTTCTTT.

CDR3: CASRGGVSYNEQFF. The CDR3 DNA reads TGTGCCAGCAGGGGGGGCGTCTCCTACAATGAGCAGTTCTTC. The rearrangement links TRBV7-2 to TRBJ2-1; D is perhaps TRBD1 or TRBD2 (6 bases each). The germline gives CDR1 SGHTA, CDR2 FQGNSA. V dropped 6 bases and J dropped 0 bases, with 9 bases sitting between them. This CDR3 comprises 14 residues.

V usage is TRBV4-2 and J usage is TRBJ2-7; TRBD2 is a possible D gene (6 bases). Deletions cut 0 bases from V and 7 bases from J, with 13 bases between. Germline V gene sequence: CDR1 LGHNA, CDR2 YNFKEQ. The CDR3 length is 14 residues. CDR3 loop: CASSQDGEGREQYF. The CDR3 DNA reads as TGTGCCAGCAGCCAAGACGGGGAAGGGAGGGAGCAGTACTTC.

This clone has just a few counts. The chain recombines TRBV30 with TRBJ1-1; D is uncertain. Trimming left V 1 base short and J 9 bases short, with 9 bases between. The CDR3 runs 11 residues. Germline V gene lookup returns CDR1 GTSNPN and CDR2 SVGIG (reference sequence). The CDR3: CAWSDMIQAFF. In DNA form, the CDR3 reads TGTGCCTGGAGTGATATGATCCAAGCTTTCTTT.

The V call is TRBV4-2, the J call TRBJ1-6; TRBD1 matches at 7 bases. This CDR3 has 14 amino acids. Germline CDR1 is LGHNA and CDR2 is YNFKEQ. The ends lost 4 bases at V and 7 bases at J; junction bases unmatched: 4. As DNA, the CDR3 is TGTGCCAGCAGCCCGGGACAGTCGAATTCACCCCTCCACTTT. Translated: CASSPGQSNSPLHF.

The sample holds many counts of this clone. The rearrangement links TRBV28 to TRBJ1-4, with TRBD1 as a possible D gene (6 bases). The V and J ends lost 5 bases and 8 bases respectively, with 15 bases between them. The germline V gene encodes CDR1 MDHEN and CDR2 SYDVKM. CDR3 length: 14 amino acids. For the CDR3, the DNA is TGTGCCAGCAGTAAAGGGGGAAGAGGCGAAAAACTGTTTTTT. Its protein is CASSKGGRGEKLFF.

The V call is TRBV29-1, the J call TRBJ2-1; D unclear. The CDR3 is 12 residues long. The V and J ends lost 3 bases and 6 bases respectively, with 9 bases between them. Germline V lookup: CDR1 SQVTM, CDR2 ANQGSEA. CDR3 nucleotides: TGCAGCGTTGATTCGTGGCGCAATGAGCAGTTCTTC. Amino acid sequence: CSVDSWRNEQFF.

V is TRBV30 and J is TRBJ2-5; no clear D. The CDR3 totals 13 residues. The germline V gene has CDR1 GTSNPN and CDR2 SVGIG (reference sequence). V lost 2 bases, J lost 4 bases, and 11 bases lay in between. The CDR3 bases are TGTGCCTGGAGTAGGGCGTGGGCAGAGACCCAGTACTTC. It is translated as CAWSRAWAETQYF.

V and J are TRBV27 and TRBJ1-2; D might be TRBD1 (6 bases). The CDR3 length is 13 residues. V lost 6 bases and J 6 bases, leaving 14 bases between the germline ends. The germline CDR1 and CDR2 sequences are MNHEY and SMNVEV (reference sequence). As DNA, the CDR3 is TGTGCCAGCAGGGAAGGGGGGGGCCATGGCTACACCTTC. It specifies CASREGGGHGYTF.

This clone was observed a handful of times. The J gene is TRBJ1-5, the V gene TRBV23-1; D is unclear. TRBV23-1 is flagged as an ORF with uncertain function. The CDR3 is 13 amino acids. V was trimmed by 9 bases and J by 7 bases, leaving 16 bases between them. CDR3 DNA sequence: TGCGCCAGAGACGACCGGTCTTGGCAGCCCCAGCATTTT. Translation gives CARDDRSWQPQHF.

This clone was observed at least ten times. The chain combines TRBV30 with TRBJ1-3; no firm D call. CDR1 and CDR2 (germline): GTSNPN, SVGIG (reference sequence). Trimming left V 5 bases short and J 4 bases short, with 12 bases between. The CDR3 has 13 amino acids. The DNA of the CDR3 is TGTGCCTGGGCGGGATCATGGGGAAACACCATATATTTT. Translation: CAWAGSWGNTIYF.

This chain connects TRBV28 to TRBJ2-1; the D is unclear. The V and J ends lost 4 bases and 8 bases respectively, with 18 bases between them. Germline V gene sequence: CDR1 MDHEN, CDR2 SYDVKM. The CDR3 length is 15 residues. The chain's CDR3 is CASSSNTVRFDEQFF. The CDR3 region has the DNA TGTGCCAGCAGTTCAAATACCGTGAGGTTCGATGAGCAGTTCTTC.

The chain uses TRBV28 and TRBJ1-2; D gene uncertain. The V end was cut by 5 bases, the J end by 8 bases, with 9 bases between. Germline V gene sequence: CDR1 MDHEN, CDR2 SYDVKM. The CDR3 length is 11 residues. The CDR3 DNA reads as TGTGCCAGCAGTGATCGCGAGGGCTACACCTTC. Its translation: CASSDREGYTF.

This chain links TRBV4-1 with TRBJ2-2; D gene unclear. Trimming took off 4 bases at V and 6 bases at J, with 12 bases between the two ends. The CDR3 covers 14 residues. The germline gives CDR1 MGHRA, CDR2 YSYEKL. The CDR3 loop reads CASSLPDEAGELFF. CDR3 coding DNA: TGCGCCAGCAGCCTCCCGGACGAGGCCGGGGAGCTGTTTTTT.

The chain employs TRBV7-2 and TRBJ1-1; D gene unclear. The CDR3 is made up of 13 amino acids. Trimming cost V 1 base and J 6 bases, with 9 bases left between them. The germline CDR1 and CDR2 sequences are SGHTA and FQGNSA. The chain's CDR3 is CASSLGWVAEAFF. The CDR3 DNA reads TGTGCCAGCAGCTTAGGGTGGGTAGCTGAAGCTTTCTTT. Looking up the rest from reference TRBV7-2 and TRBJ1-1 gives the full variable domain: GAGVSQSPSNKVTEKGKDVELRCDPISGHTALYWYRQSLGQGLEFLIYFQGNSAPDKSGLPSDRFSAERTGGSVSTLTIQRTQQEDSAVYLCASSLGWVAEAFFGQGTRLTVV.

The J gene is TRBJ2-1, the V gene TRBV18; unclear D gene. The V and J ends lost 0 bases and 8 bases respectively, with 14 bases between them. Germline assignment: CDR1 KGHSH and CDR2 LQKENI. This CDR3 comprises 15 residues. The CDR3 nucleotides are TGTGCCAGCTCACCACCCTCGATCGGGTTCGATGAGCAGTTCTTC. Translating gives CASSPPSIGFDEQFF.

This clone was picked up a small number of times. The CDR3 sequence is CASTTYGTGNYGYTF. Written as DNA, the CDR3 is TGTGCCAGCACCACGTATGGGACAGGGAACTATGGCTACACCTTC. This chain links TRBV6-5 with TRBJ1-2; 9 nucleotides agree with TRBD1. CDR3 length equals 15 residues. V shed 7 bases, J shed 2 bases, and the junction held 8 bases outside the gene matches. Germline V gene lookup returns CDR1 MNHEY and CDR2 SVGAGI.

This clone occurred once. This chain links TRBV6-5 with TRBJ2-7; 7 positions match TRBD1. The V segment lost 7 bases and the J segment 7 bases; nucleotides outside the gene matches: 10. The CDR3 covers 13 residues. Germline CDR1 reads MNHEY; CDR2 reads SVGAGI. The CDR3 nucleotides read TGTGCCAGCACCCGGGACAGTATTCGTGAGCAGTACTTC. It yields the protein CASTRDSIREQYF.